This TCR beta chain is drawn from a study of cytomegalovirus exposure and HLA in healthy donors. PCR involved 60 Vbeta and 13 Jbeta primers. Assay: immunoSEQ multiplex PCR; the TCRdb copy retains only in-frame clones and omits some. The sample lists 150,000 or so clones, approximately 79% occurring once. Germline loops: CDR1 SGHNT, CDR2 YYREEE (reference sequence). The CDR3 runs 12 residues. With 4 bases removed from V and 7 bases from J, the gap between germline ends came to 8 bases. Study-level points and caveats: Roughly uniform sequencing depth across donors was assumed, possibly incorrectly.

With regard to this clone: The antigen is not known.

Donors had nominal health at sampling but likely had unrecorded immune exposures. The sample was PBMCs. The genes are TRBV5-4 and TRBJ2-2; D is unclear. The sequence came from a male donor in good health and CMV-seronegative. The CDR3 region is CASSTRNGELFF. CDR3 DNA: TGTGCCAGCAGCACCAGGAACGGGGAGCTGTTTTTT.